These T cell receptor beta chains were read from a single sample in a study of T-cell memory formation after mild COVID-19. TCRdb reprocessed the 5' RACE reads via MiXCR and lists one record per CDR3 protein. The table shows over 500,000 distinct CDR3 sequences, with 15% to 20% occurring only once. Material: PBMCs or a T cell subset sorted from them (not recorded which). These receptors were obtained from an adult woman who had mild COVID-19 (a few samples of this study predate the infection). Cell type and time point are not known. Each CDR3 is given with its conserved first and last residue. The order of the fields is CDR3 protein, CDR3 DNA, D gene, CDR3 length, J gene, clone size, V gene. The D gene is left open where the match is weak. Clone size is shown for a subset of rows, as once, few, many or a class of expanded clone.

CASSGSVGWYEQYF | TGCGCCAGCAGCGGATCCGTCGGGTGGTACGAGCAGTACTTC | . | 14 | TRBJ2-7 | . | TRBV4-1
CATSSKQGNEQFF | TGTGCCACCAGCAGTAAACAGGGCAATGAGCAGTTCTTC | . | 13 | TRBJ2-1 | . | TRBV15
CASSDRRGNTEAFF | TGTGCCAGCAGCGACAGACGGGGGAACACTGAAGCTTTCTTT | . | 14 | TRBJ1-1 | . | TRBV2
CASSLGRNYNEQFF | TGTGCCAGCAGCTTAGGACGAAACTACAATGAGCAGTTCTTC | . | 14 | TRBJ2-1 | many | TRBV7-2
CASTPGAFYGYTF | TGTGCCAGCACCCCCGGGGCCTTCTATGGCTACACCTTC | . | 13 | TRBJ1-2 | . | TRBV6-5
CASSFGTSDLEQFF | TGTGCCAGCAGCTTCGGGACTAGTGACCTTGAGCAGTTCTTC | TRBD2 | 14 | TRBJ2-1 | few | TRBV7-6
CASSPDPRQPQHF | TGTGCCAGCTCACCGGACCCTAGACAGCCCCAGCATTTT | . | 13 | TRBJ1-5 | few | TRBV18
CASRRRGQQNTEAFF | TGTGCCAGCAGACGTAGGGGACAGCAGAACACTGAAGCTTTCTTT | TRBD1 | 15 | TRBJ1-1 | few | TRBV6-6
CASSLTVYTEAFF | TGTGCCAGCAGCTTAACAGTGTATACTGAAGCTTTCTTT | . | 13 | TRBJ1-1 | . | TRBV7-2
CASSLGVEWGTDEAFF | TGCGCCAGCAGCTTGGGCGTGGAGTGGGGGACAGATGAAGCTTTCTTT | TRBD1 | 16 | TRBJ1-1 | . | TRBV5-1
CASSVTSGPRETQYF | TGTGCCAGCAGCGTCACTAGCGGGCCCCGGGAGACCCAGTACTTC | TRBD2 | 15 | TRBJ2-5 | . | TRBV12-3/TRBV12-4
CASSTGQGIGNTIYF | TGTGCCAGTAGTACGGGACAGGGGATTGGAAACACCATATATTTT | TRBD1 | 15 | TRBJ1-3 | . | TRBV19
CASSLSGTYEQYF | TGTGCCAGCAGCTTGTCAGGAACCTACGAGCAGTACTTC | . | 13 | TRBJ2-7 | many | TRBV7-9
CASSPGQGLGGYTF | TGTGCCAGTAGCCCGGGACAGGGGTTAGGTGGCTACACCTTC | TRBD1 | 14 | TRBJ1-2 | many | TRBV19
CASSQEPGIYTDTQYF | TGCGCCAGCAGCCAAGAGCCAGGGATCTACACAGATACGCAGTATTTT | . | 16 | TRBJ2-3 | . | TRBV4-3
CASSLGGGRASHEQYF | TGTGCCAGCAGTTTAGGGGGCGGGAGGGCCTCTCACGAGCAGTACTTC | TRBD2 | 16 | TRBJ2-7 | . | TRBV12-3/TRBV12-4
CASSPGTPTGELFF | TGTGCCAGCAGTCCCGGGACCCCGACCGGGGAGCTGTTTTTT | . | 14 | TRBJ2-2 | few | TRBV12-3/TRBV12-4
CASSFFENYGYTF | TGTGCCAGCAGCTTTTTCGAAAACTATGGCTACACCTTC | . | 13 | TRBJ1-2 | . | TRBV7-8
CASMGLSLTSGSPGTFYEQYF | TGTGCCAGCATGGGCCTCTCTTTGACTAGCGGGAGCCCAGGTACGTTCTACGAGCAGTACTTC | TRBD2 | 21 | TRBJ2-7 | . | TRBV27
CASSPGQTSGQPQHF | TGTGCCAGCAGCCCGGGACAGACTAGCGGTCAGCCCCAGCATTTT | TRBD1 | 15 | TRBJ1-5 | few | TRBV5-6
CASRLDWNQETQYF | TGTGCCAGCAGACTAGACTGGAACCAAGAGACCCAGTACTTC | . | 14 | TRBJ2-5 | . | TRBV6-5
CASSYSGTGNSGNTIYF | TGTGCCAGCAGTTACTCTGGGACGGGAAACTCTGGAAACACCATATATTTT | . | 17 | TRBJ1-3 | . | TRBV6-5
CSVETGQGANYGYTF | TGCAGCGTTGAAACAGGACAGGGAGCTAACTATGGCTACACCTTC | TRBD1 | 15 | TRBJ1-2 | . | TRBV29-1
CASSGAWNTEAFF | TGTGCCAGCAGCGGCGCATGGAACACTGAAGCTTTCTTT | . | 13 | TRBJ1-1 | . | TRBV7-8
CASSKNKGSNTEAFF | TGTGCCAGCTCTAAGAACAAAGGCTCGAACACTGAAGCTTTCTTT | . | 15 | TRBJ1-1 | . | TRBV11-3
CASSTGHQLAGQPQHF | TGTGCCAGTAGTACGGGACACCAGCTGGCAGGTCAGCCCCAGCATTTT | . | 16 | TRBJ1-5 | few | TRBV19
CSVDYPGANVLTF | TGCAGCGTTGATTATCCTGGGGCCAACGTCCTGACTTTC | . | 13 | TRBJ2-6 | few | TRBV29-1
CASSYSRGAEAFF | TGTGCCAGCAGTTACTCGAGGGGGGCTGAAGCTTTCTTT | . | 13 | TRBJ1-1 | few | TRBV6-2/TRBV6-3
CASSYGPGRDIQYF | TGTGCCAGCAGTTACGGCCCGGGACGCGACATTCAGTACTTC | . | 14 | TRBJ2-4 | . | TRBV6-5
CSAGRGTEAFF | TGCAGTGCTGGCCGAGGGACTGAAGCTTTCTTT | . | 11 | TRBJ1-1 | few | TRBV20-1
CASSLVGGVNSPLHF | TGTGCCAGCAGCTTAGTGGGAGGGGTAAATTCACCCCTCCACTTT | . | 15 | TRBJ1-6 | . | TRBV7-8
CATSRDRASINEQFF | TGTGCCACCAGCAGAGATCGGGCTAGCATCAATGAGCAGTTCTTC | . | 15 | TRBJ2-1 | few | TRBV15
CASSQGAGAGEKLFF | TGCGCCAGCAGCCAAGGGGCGGGGGCAGGGGAAAAACTGTTTTTT | . | 15 | TRBJ1-4 | . | TRBV4-1
CASSQDRLQGAKAFF | TGTGCCAGCAGCCAAGATCGACTTCAGGGAGCTAAAGCTTTCTTT | . | 15 | TRBJ1-1 | . | TRBV14
CSTPERLAFTDTQYF | TGCAGTACTCCCGAGAGATTAGCGTTCACAGATACGCAGTATTTT | . | 15 | TRBJ2-3 | . | TRBV20-1
CASSSSTDHTEAFF | TGTGCCAGCAGCTCCTCGACAGACCACACTGAAGCTTTCTTT | . | 14 | TRBJ1-1 | few | TRBV7-6
CASSTSGGQETQYF | TGTGCCAGCAGTACTAGCGGAGGACAAGAGACCCAGTACTTC | TRBD2 | 14 | TRBJ2-5 | . | TRBV12-3/TRBV12-4
CASSVGTSGEQFF | TGTGCCAGCAGCGTTGGGACTAGCGGTGAGCAGTTCTTC | TRBD2 | 13 | TRBJ2-1 | . | TRBV7-9
CASSSGGRGQYF | TGTGCCAGCAGTTCCGGGGGTCGTGGGCAGTACTTC | . | 12 | TRBJ2-7 | . | TRBV12-3/TRBV12-4
CASSLGAGPSYNEQFF | TGTGCCAGCAGCTTAGGCGCCGGGCCCTCCTACAATGAGCAGTTCTTC | . | 16 | TRBJ2-1 | few | TRBV7-9
CASSFNLGTGELFF | TGCGCCAGCAGCTTCAATTTGGGCACCGGGGAGCTGTTTTTT | . | 14 | TRBJ2-2 | few | TRBV5-1
CASRKQGEQYF | TGTGCCAGCAGGAAACAGGGGGAGCAGTACTTC | TRBD1 | 11 | TRBJ2-7 | few | TRBV7-9
CASSSDSFTGELFF | TGTGCCAGCAGCTCTGACAGTTTCACCGGGGAGCTGTTTTTT | . | 14 | TRBJ2-2 | few | TRBV7-7
CASSLGRTNSPLHF | TGTGCCAGCAGTTTAGGGAGAACGAATTCACCCCTCCACTTT | . | 14 | TRBJ1-6 | . | TRBV12-3/TRBV12-4
CASSVFDRGPLETQYF | TGTGCCAGCAGCGTATTTGACAGGGGGCCACTAGAGACCCAGTACTTC | TRBD1 | 16 | TRBJ2-5 | . | TRBV9